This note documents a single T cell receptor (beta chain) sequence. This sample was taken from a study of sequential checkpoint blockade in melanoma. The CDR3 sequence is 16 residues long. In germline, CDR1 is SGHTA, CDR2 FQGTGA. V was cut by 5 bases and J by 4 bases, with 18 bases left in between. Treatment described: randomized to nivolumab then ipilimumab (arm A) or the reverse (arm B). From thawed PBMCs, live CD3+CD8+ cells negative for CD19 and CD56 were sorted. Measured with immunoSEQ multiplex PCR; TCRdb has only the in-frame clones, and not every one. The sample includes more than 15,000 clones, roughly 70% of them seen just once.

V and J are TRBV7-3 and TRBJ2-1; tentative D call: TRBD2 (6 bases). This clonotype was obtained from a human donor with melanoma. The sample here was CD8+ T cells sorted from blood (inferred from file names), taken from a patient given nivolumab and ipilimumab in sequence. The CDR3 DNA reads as TGTGCCAGCAGCCAACCGGATAGACTAGAGTACAATGAGCAGTTCTTC. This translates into CASSQPDRLEYNEQFF.